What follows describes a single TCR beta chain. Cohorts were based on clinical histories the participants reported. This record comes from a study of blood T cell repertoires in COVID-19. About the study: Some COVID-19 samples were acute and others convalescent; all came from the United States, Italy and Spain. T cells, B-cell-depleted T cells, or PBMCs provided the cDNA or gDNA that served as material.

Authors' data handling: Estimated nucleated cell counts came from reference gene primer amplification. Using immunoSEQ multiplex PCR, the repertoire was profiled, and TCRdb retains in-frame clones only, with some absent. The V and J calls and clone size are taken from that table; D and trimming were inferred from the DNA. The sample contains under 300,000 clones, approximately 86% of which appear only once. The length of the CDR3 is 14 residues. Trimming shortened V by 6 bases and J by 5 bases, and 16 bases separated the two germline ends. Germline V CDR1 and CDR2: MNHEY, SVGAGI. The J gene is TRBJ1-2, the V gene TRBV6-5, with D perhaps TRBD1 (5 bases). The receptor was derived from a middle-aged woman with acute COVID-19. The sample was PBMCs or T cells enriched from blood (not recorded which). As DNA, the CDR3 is TGTGCCAGCAGCGGCTGGGGGGGGACTTATGGCTACACCTTC. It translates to CASSGWGGTYGYTF.